This record looks at one T cell receptor (beta chain) sequence and its context. These data originate in a study of T-cell reconstitution after alpha-beta-depleted transplantation in children. Molecular barcoding with unique molecular identifiers was used for the TCRbeta library. TCRdb redid the calling of the PCR reads with MiXCR, one entry per CDR3 protein. This table holds some 590,000 distinct CDR3 sequences, about 10% found once. With 4 bases removed from V and 0 bases from J, the gap between germline ends came to 16 bases. The CDR3 is 17 amino acids. The germline V gene has CDR1 SNHLY and CDR2 FYNNEI.

The clonotype was recovered from a human donor who donated a stem cell graft to a child with acute myeloid leukemia. V is TRBV2 and J is TRBJ1-5; tentatively, D is TRBD1 (5 bases). The sample consisted of PBMCs from the stem cell graft donor, taken from the stem cell graft. The CDR3, as DNA: TGTGCCAGCAGTGTTATCGGGACGGGCTATAGCAATCAGCCCCAGCATTTT. It is translated as CASSVIGTGYSNQPQHF.